The sample holds many counts of the clone carrying this TCR beta chain. What it binds is unknown. The data derive from a study of T cells in Graves' hyperthyroidism and ophthalmopathy. TCR beta CDR3 regions were amplified from RNA transcripts. RT-PCR in the first round (using the HTBI primer set) targeted the TCR CDR3. TCRdb re-called the multiplex PCR reads with MiXCR, one entry per CDR3 protein. The sample contains roughly 570,000 distinct CDR3 sequences, about 43% of which appear only once. The study, taken as a whole, reports: Most clonotypes expanded in the thyroid (above 0.001) were also present in blood. A model of 13 V-J features distinguished ophthalmopathy from stable hyperthyroidism.

Together with thyroid ultrasound, orbital computed tomography, serum thyroxine and TRAb, clinical symptoms were used for diagnoses. CDR1 and CDR2 from the germline V gene are SGHAT and FQNNGV. This CDR3 has 14 residues. Trimming shortened V by 2 bases and J by 3 bases, and 10 bases separated the two germline ends. This rearrangement joins TRBV11-2 to TRBJ2-5; D is unclear. The sample comprised peripheral blood or thyroid tissue (not recorded which). This clonotype was sampled from an adult woman with Graves' disease, either hyperthyroidism or ophthalmopathy (not recorded which). The CDR3 sequence is CASSLTGSEETQYF. The CDR3 DNA follows: TGTGCCAGCAGCTTAACGGGCTCCGAAGAGACCCAGTACTTC. Looking up the rest from reference TRBV11-2 and TRBJ2-5 gives the full variable domain: EAGVAQSPRYKIIEKRQSVAFWCNPISGHATLYWYQQILGQGPKLLIQFQNNGVVDDSQLPKDRFSAERLKGVDSTLKIQPAKLEDSAVYLCASSLTGSEETQYFGPGTRLLVL.